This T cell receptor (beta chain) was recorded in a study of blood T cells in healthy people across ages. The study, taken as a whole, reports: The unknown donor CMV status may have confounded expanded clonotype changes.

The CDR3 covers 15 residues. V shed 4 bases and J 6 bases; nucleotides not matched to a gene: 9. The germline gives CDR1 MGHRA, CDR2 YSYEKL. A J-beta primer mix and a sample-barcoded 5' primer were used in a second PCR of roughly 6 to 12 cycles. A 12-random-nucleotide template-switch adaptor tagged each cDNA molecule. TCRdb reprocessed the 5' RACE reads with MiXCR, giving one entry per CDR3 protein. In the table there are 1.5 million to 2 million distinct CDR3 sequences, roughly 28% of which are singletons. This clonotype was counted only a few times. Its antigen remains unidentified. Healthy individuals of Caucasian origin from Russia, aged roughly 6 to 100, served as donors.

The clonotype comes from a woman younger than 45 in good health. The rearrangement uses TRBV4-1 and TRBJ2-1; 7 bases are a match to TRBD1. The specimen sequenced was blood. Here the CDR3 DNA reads TGCGCCAGCAGCCCCGGGACAGTTTCTCTCAATGAGCAGTTCTTC. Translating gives CASSPGTVSLNEQFF.